Described below is a single T cell receptor (beta chain) sequence and its context. V gave up 3 bases and J gave up 0 bases, with 13 bases separating them. This CDR3 is built from 16 residues. Germline V lookup: CDR1 SGHDT, CDR2 YYEEEE. Per the original data handling: Nucleated cell counts were estimated from reference gene primer amplification. Clones were sequenced by immunoSEQ multiplex PCR, and TCRdb holds only the in-frame ones, with some missing. D and trimming were read from the DNA, whereas the V and J calls and clone size are those reported in that table. Of around 310,000 clones listed, roughly 88% are singletons. These data originate in a study of blood T cell repertoires in COVID-19.

The TCR originated in a man aged 30 to 39 who had recovered from COVID-19. Sample: PBMCs or T cells enriched from blood (not recorded which). The J gene is TRBJ1-3, the V gene TRBV5-6, with D possibly matching TRBD1 (6 bases). CDR3 region: CASSYDRPSSGNTIYF. DNA for the CDR3: TGTGCCAGCAGCTACGACAGGCCGAGCTCTGGAAACACCATATATTTT.